This T cell receptor (beta chain) was recovered during a study of T cell repertoires in cytomegalovirus infection. About the research overall: A matching HLA type, together with CMV infection, was signaled by public TCR beta signatures.

MiXCR, run by TCRdb on the reads, gives a single entry per CDR3 protein. The data show hundreds of thousands of distinct CDR3 sequences, over 15% seen once. This CDR3 is built from 15 residues. Germline V lookup: CDR1 KGHSH, CDR2 LQKENI. V was shortened by 5 bases and J by 0 bases, with 11 bases between the two germline ends. This clonotype was observed a few times. Its antigen is still unknown. Findings and limits, study-wide: Across the ex vivo response, the dominant clonotypes were HLA-C-restricted CMV-specific TCR beta clonotypes. Cumulative public TCR beta family frequency identified carriers of CMV plus the relevant HLA.

The chain uses TRBV18 and TRBJ1-5; maybe TRBD1 (5 bases). The sequence was collected from a human donor in good health (CMV status not recorded). Some clones in this sample may be carry-over from other donors' samples. Sequencing used PBMCs. This CDR3 reads CASSEGPFSNQPQHF. In DNA form, the CDR3 reads TGTGCCAGCTCAGAGGGGCCTTTTAGCAATCAGCCCCAGCATTTT.